The present entry profiles one TCR beta chain with its context. The specificity of this receptor is unknown. No much larger clone is present one base from it, and per-base qualities are unavailable. The treatment or condition label for this specimen denotes: some 20 received Ad26.COV2.S at low or high dose, single or two shots; roughly five received placebo; per-sample allocation not given. Repertoires of vaccine and placebo recipients were sequenced from samples taken on day 63 after the first injection. In Cohort 1b, about two dozen adults aged 18-55 years were enrolled at a single site in Boston, USA, between 29 July and 7 August 2020. Ad26.COV2.S was a replication-incompetent adenovirus type 26 vector expressing a prefusion-stabilized SARS-CoV-2 spike protein from the original Wuhan strain. The immunoSEQ Assay was used to sequence TCRbeta CDR3 regions. After extraction, genomic DNA underwent amplification by bias-controlled multiplex PCR, followed by high-throughput sequencing. Per the authors' processing: To quantify the absolute abundance of every unique TCRbeta CDR3 region, sequences were collapsed and filtered. Usable DNA was measured by amplifying reference genes present in all nucleated cells, and TCRbeta template counts were normalized to that usable DNA to estimate T cell fraction. Repertoire TCRs were annotated as SARS-CoV-2-specific by exact matching of V gene, CDR3 amino acid sequence and J gene to a known reactive TCR set. The reference SARS-CoV-2 TCR set was obtained from MIRA and was filtered for enrichment in COVID-19-positive ImmuneCODE repertoires, whereby public or cross-reactive TCRs were removed. Drawing on the MIRA antigens, annotated TCRs were analysed further at the level of specific ORF or position within ORF. Breadth was defined as the number of annotated unique rearrangements divided by the total number of unique productive rearrangements, and depth was defined as the summed frequency of the annotated unique rearrangements. Two-sided Wilcoxon rank-sum tests were applied when comparing TCR breadth between groups. Imported from immuneACCESS, the table was reduced by TCRdb to in-frame sequences with V and J called. These copies leave out some clones; in studies compared against another copy, an unresolved V gene accounts for under half, and the cause of the remainder is not known. D and trimming come from the DNA, and the V and J calls and clone size come from that table. Counted in this sample were fewer than 800,000 clones; roughly 90% of them appeared once. Nearly 1.5% of the sample is held by the ten biggest clonotypes.

The data were taken from a study of Ad26.COV2.S vaccination and SARS-CoV-2 variants listed by TCRdb under 2021. With regard to the full study: Donors in the vaccine arm were drawn from COV1001, a multicentre, randomized, double-blind, placebo-controlled phase I-IIa trial testing Ad26.COV2.S in healthy adults. Dosing of Ad26.COV2.S was intramuscular, at either 5x10^10 or 1x10^11 viral particles, delivered as one shot or as two shots spaced 56 days apart. TCRbeta repertoire sequencing served as the tool for gauging how specific and how broad the SARS-CoV-2-reactive T cell receptors were following Ad26.COV2.S vaccination. The TCR-sequenced set comprised approximately 32 samples: around 20 Ad26.COV2.S vaccine recipients, 5 placebo recipients and 8 SARS-CoV-2 convalescent individuals. Trial participants were randomized into five groups of five, in which low-dose or high-dose Ad26.COV2.S was given once or twice, or placebo was given on both occasions. Blinding of investigators to trial group allocation was maintained during experiments and outcome assessment. Results the study describes overall, beyond this receptor: According to the authors, total T cell responses may have been underestimated by the TCR breadth and depth analyses. The study lacked the statistical power to compare responses across vaccine doses or regimens. Vaccine and placebo recipients had comparable non-spike TCR breadth, which fits with the vaccine containing only spike. Substantial breadth of spike-specific CD8+ and CD4+ T cell responses was reported after vaccination. Ad26.COV2.S recipients had higher spike-specific TCR breadth than placebo recipients (P = 0.0014).

Including the terminal cysteine and phenylalanine, the CDR3 comprises 12 residues. Only the CDR3 DNA is retained, 36 bases long and in frame from the first base. Unmatched junction bases come to 1, with V trimmed by 8 bases and J by 3 bases. The germline V gene encodes CDR1 MNHEY and CDR2 SMNVEV (reference sequence). The origin of this receptor is a person between 18 and 65 years old who received the Ad26.COV2.S COVID-19 vaccine or a placebo. The sample in question was peripheral blood, obtained in a trial of Ad26.COV2.S vaccine versus placebo. The chain was built from TRBV27 and TRBJ1-2; 9 nucleotides in the junction match TRBD1. CDR3 loop: CASRQGDYGYTF. The DNA sequence is TGTGCCAGCCGACAGGGGGACTATGGCTACACCTTC.